The rows below give T cell receptor beta chains drawn from one sample of a study of Ad26.COV2.S vaccination and SARS-CoV-2 variants. Using immunoSEQ multiplex PCR, the repertoire was profiled, and TCRdb retains in-frame clones only, with some absent. The data contain approximately 300,000 clones, around 83% of them singletons. The sample in question was peripheral blood, obtained in a trial of Ad26.COV2.S vaccine versus placebo. These receptors all come from a person aged 18-65 years who received the Ad26.COV2.S COVID-19 vaccine or a placebo. The CDR3 runs from the conserved cysteine through the conserved F or W. The order of the fields is clone size, V gene, J gene, D gene, CDR3 DNA, CDR3 protein. A D gene is named only where the DNA matches it firmly. The size field is filled for only some rows; it gives once, few, many or a size class.

.	TRBV6-5	TRBJ1-2	.	TGTGCCAGCAGCCAGCACGGACCGTATGGCTACACCTTC	CASSQHGPYGYTF
.	TRBV12-1	TRBJ1-6	.	TGTGCCAGCAGCTTTGTGGCTGGGGTGGATAATTCACCCCTCCACTTT	CASSFVAGVDNSPLHF
few	TRBV7-6	TRBJ1-5	.	TGTGCCAGCAGCTTAGAGGGAGGGCTCAATCAGCCCCAGCATTTT	CASSLEGGLNQPQHF
.	TRBV11-2	TRBJ2-5	.	TGTGCCAGCAGCCTCGGGGAGGCGGAGTACTTC	CASSLGEAEYF
few	TRBV6-2/TRBV6-3	TRBJ1-1	.	TGTGCCAGCAGTTATAATGAACCTGAAGCTTTCTTT	CASSYNEPEAFF
.	TRBV7-9	TRBJ1-2	.	TGTGCCAGCAGCTTTGGGAGCTATGGCTACACCTTC	CASSFGSYGYTF
.	TRBV11-2	TRBJ2-5	.	TGTGCCAGCAGTTCAGGGCAAGAGACCCAGTACTTC	CASSSGQETQYF
.	TRBV9	TRBJ1-2	.	TGTGCCAGCAGCGTCAGTGAAGATTTCGGCTACACCTTC	CASSVSEDFGYTF
.	TRBV11-2	TRBJ1-2	.	TGTGCCAGCAGCTCCCCCTCTAACTATGGCTACACCTTC	CASSSPSNYGYTF
.	TRBV28	TRBJ2-1	.	TGTGCCAGCAGGCCCGGGAGTTTCGGTCAGTTCTTC	CASRPGSFGQFF
.	TRBV5-4	TRBJ2-3	.	TGTGCCAGCAGCTTTCAGGCAAGGACTAGCACAGATACGCAGTATTTT	CASSFQARTSTDTQYF
.	TRBV5-4	TRBJ1-2	.	TGTGCCAGCAGCAACAGGGTTGTTAACTATGGCTACACCTTC	CASSNRVVNYGYTF
.	TRBV5-8	TRBJ2-3	.	TGTGCCAGCAGCTTGGCCCGGGTTGGGGGCACAGATACGCAGTATTTT	CASSLARVGGTDTQYF
.	TRBV5-1	TRBJ2-2	.	TGCGCCAGCAGCTTGGACGGCACCGGGGAGCTGTTTTTT	CASSLDGTGELFF
.	TRBV2	TRBJ2-5	.	TGTGCCAGCAGGAATGAGATCCAGGGAAGAGAGACCCAGTACTTC	CASRNEIQGRETQYF
.	TRBV29-1	TRBJ2-7	.	TGCAGCGTTGCCCGCTCCTACGAGCAGTACTTC	CSVARSYEQYF